These T cell receptor beta chains were read from a single sample in a study of T cell responses to AZD1222 COVID-19 vaccine. Libraries were prepared by immunoSEQ multiplex PCR; TCRdb keeps only in-frame clonotypes and omits some of them. There are around 120,000 clones in the sample; 92% occur only once, and 1.6% lies in the top ten. Sequenced material: peripheral blood, taken 28 days after the second AZD1222 dose. The receptor source for this set is an adult who received the AZD1222 COVID-19 vaccine. Each CDR3 is given with its conserved first and last residue. A D gene is named only where the DNA matches it firmly. Part of the rows lack a size; the others show once, few, many or a class for expanded clones.

>TRBD1|-|TRBJ1-5|TRBV25-1
TGTGCCAGCAGTGCACAGGGGAGGGTATCGGGCAATCAGCCCCAGCATTTT
CASSAQGRVSGNQPQHF
>TRBD2|-|TRBJ2-3|TRBV5-6
TGTGCCAGCAGCTTTGGACTAGCGGGAATCACAGATACGCAGTATTTT
CASSFGLAGITDTQYF
>TRBD1|-|TRBJ1-2|TRBV6-5
TGTGCCAGCAGATACAGGGGAGGCTATGGCTACACCTTC
CASRYRGGYGYTF
>TRBD1|once|TRBJ1-6|TRBV11-2
TGTGCCAGCAGCCCGCGGGACAGGGGGGAAGGTTCACCCCTCCACTTT
CASSPRDRGEGSPLHF
>-|-|TRBJ2-1|TRBV30
TGTGCCTGGAGACCCCCTAGCCGCTCCTACAATGAGCAGTTCTTC
CAWRPPSRSYNEQFF
>TRBD2|once|TRBJ2-1|TRBV30
TGTGCCTGGGTAGCGGGAGGCAGGGACAATGAGCAGTTCTTC
CAWVAGGRDNEQFF
>-|-|TRBJ1-3|TRBV15
TGTGCCACCAGAGAGAGCTCTGGAAACACCATATATTTT
CATRESSGNTIYF
>-|-|TRBJ1-5|TRBV7-2
TGTGCCAGCAGTCCGTCCCCGGCAAACCCCCCCAATCAGCCCCAGCATTTT
CASSPSPANPPNQPQHF
>-|-|TRBJ2-7|TRBV18
TGTGCCAGCTCACCCGCCGGGTACGAGCAGTACTTC
CASSPAGYEQYF
>-|-|TRBJ1-2|TRBV5-1
TGCGCCAGCAGCGCTACACAGGGTCCTGGCTACACCTTC
CASSATQGPGYTF
>-|-|TRBJ1-2|TRBV5-1
TGCGCCAGCAGCTTGGACGGGCCGGGCTATGGCTACACCTTC
CASSLDGPGYGYTF
>TRBD2|-|TRBJ2-7|TRBV7-8
TGTGCCAGCAGTTCTAGCGGGAGCGGCACCTACGAGCAGTACTTC
CASSSSGSGTYEQYF
>-|-|TRBJ1-1|TRBV7-3
TGTGCCAGCAGCTCTAGGGGGGACACTGAAGCTTTCTTT
CASSSRGDTEAFF
>TRBD2|-|TRBJ2-1|TRBV10-3
TGTGCCATCACCCCAGGGAGCGGGGACTACAATGAGCAGTTCTTC
CAITPGSGDYNEQFF
>TRBD2|-|TRBJ2-7|TRBV6-5
TGTGCCAGCAGGCGGACTAGCGGGGGATACGAGCAGTACTTC
CASRRTSGGYEQYF
>-|few|TRBJ2-1|TRBV15
TGTGCCACCAACCAATACGGTGAGCAGTTCTTC
CATNQYGEQFF
>TRBD1|-|TRBJ2-5|TRBV5-1
TGCGCCAGCAGCCTAGGACAGGGTATGGAGACCCAGTACTTC
CASSLGQGMETQYF
>-|-|TRBJ2-1|TRBV6-4
TGTGCCAGCAGTGACTCATCTAGCGGAGGGGGCCATGAGCAGTTCTTC
CASSDSSSGGGHEQFF
>TRBD1|many|TRBJ2-7|TRBV30
TGTGCCTGGGGCACAGGGGGCGAGCAGTACTTC
CAWGTGGEQYF
>-|-|TRBJ1-6|TRBV21-1
TGTGCCAGCAGCAACTCGTCAGGTCTCTATAATTCACCCCTCCACTTT
CASSNSSGLYNSPLHF
>-|-|TRBJ1-3|TRBV14
TGTGCCAGCAGCCAACTGAGGGCGGCTGTCTCTGGAAACACCATATATTTT
CASSQLRAAVSGNTIYF
>TRBD2|-|TRBJ2-1|TRBV13
TGTGCCAGCAGCTTCAAGCGGGAGGGCCTAAGGAATGAGCAGTTCTTC
CASSFKREGLRNEQFF
>TRBD2|-|TRBJ2-1|TRBV30
TGTGCCTGGCGCTCTGCCCCTCTGCTAGCGGGGGGATACAATGAGCAGTTCTTC
CAWRSAPLLAGGYNEQFF
>-|-|TRBJ1-1|TRBV25-1
TGTGCCAGCAGTGGACCAGGCCCCGGTCCCTCGGGGAACACTGAAGCTTTCTTT
CASSGPGPGPSGNTEAFF
>-|-|TRBJ1-1|TRBV10-2
TGCGCCAGCGCTGGACAATTGAACACTGAAGCTTTCTTT
CASAGQLNTEAFF
>-|-|TRBJ1-4|TRBV5-1
TGCGCCAGCAGAGATCCCGGGACAACTAATGAAAAACTGTTTTTT
CASRDPGTTNEKLFF
>TRBD2|-|TRBJ2-1|TRBV2
TGTGCCAGCAGTGAATTGGTGCCTAGCGGGAGGAGCTCCTACAATGAGCAGTTCTTC
CASSELVPSGRSSYNEQFF
>TRBD1|-|TRBJ1-5|TRBV2
TGTGCCAGCGGGGGAACAGGGGACCAGCCCCAGCATTTT
CASGGTGDQPQHF
>-|-|TRBJ1-4|TRBV27
TGTGCCAGCACTAAACGGGTGGGGGAGAATGAAAAACTGTTTTTT
CASTKRVGENEKLFF